The rows below give T cell receptor beta chains drawn from one sample of a study of a mutant IDH1 vaccine in newly diagnosed glioma. TCRdb's table, derived via immunoSEQ multiplex PCR, lists solely in-frame clones and lacks some. The profile covers roughly 52,000 clones, with about four fifths appearing a single time and about 6.3% taken by the ten largest. Their recognized antigens are unknown. The source material was PBMCs, sampled from a glioma patient whose treatment included an IDH1 peptide vaccine. All receptors derive from a man in his forties with glioma. Both conserved end residues are part of each CDR3. Fields, in order: V gene, D gene, J gene, clone size, CDR3 protein, CDR3 DNA. D genes are given only for firm matches. A clone size is listed for some rows: how often the clone was seen (once, few, many), or a class if it is expanded.

>TRBV6-5|NA|TRBJ2-3|few
CASSYSSSPSTDTQYF
TGTGCCAGCAGTTACTCGAGTAGTCCTAGCACAGATACGCAGTATTTT
>TRBV25-1|NA|TRBJ2-2|once
CASSDPRNTGELFF
TGTGCCAGCAGTGACCCCAGGAACACCGGGGAGCTGTTTTTT
>TRBV5-6|NA|TRBJ1-3|NA
CASSLDTYGNTIYF
TGTGCCAGCAGCTTGGACACTTATGGAAACACCATATATTTT
>TRBV6-1|NA|TRBJ1-5|NA
CASSSWAGQPQHF
TGTGCCAGCAGTTCGTGGGCGGGACAGCCCCAGCATTTT
>TRBV14|NA|TRBJ2-5|NA
CASSQGLGEETQYF
TGTGCCAGCAGCCAAGGACTAGGTGAAGAGACCCAGTACTTC
>TRBV7-6|TRBD1|TRBJ2-1|medium-sized
CASSTSQGAEQFF
TGTGCCAGCAGCACGTCTCAGGGGGCTGAGCAGTTCTTC
>TRBV2|NA|TRBJ2-1|NA
CASSGPGSIYNEQFF
TGTGCCAGCAGTGGGCCGGGCTCAATTTACAATGAGCAGTTCTTC
>TRBV2|NA|TRBJ1-1|NA
CASSAREARNTEAFF
TGTGCCAGCAGTGCCCGCGAAGCGCGGAACACTGAAGCTTTCTTT
>TRBV5-1|NA|TRBJ2-7|NA
CASSPTSARGAEQYF
TGCGCCAGCAGTCCTACCTCGGCCAGGGGGGCCGAGCAGTACTTC
>TRBV7-2|NA|TRBJ2-6|NA
CASSLLSLVSGANVLTF
TGTGCCAGCAGCTTACTATCGCTGGTGTCTGGGGCCAACGTCCTGACTTTC
>TRBV11-2|NA|TRBJ1-2|once
CASSNQGWGYTF
TGTGCCAGCAGCAACCAGGGTTGGGGCTACACCTTC
>TRBV2|TRBD1|TRBJ1-6|NA
CASRGTGTDNSPLHF
TGTGCCAGCAGGGGGACAGGGACAGATAATTCACCCCTCCACTTT
>TRBV9|NA|TRBJ2-2|NA
CASSVVGGVGELFF
TGTGCCAGCAGCGTAGTTGGGGGCGTCGGGGAGCTGTTTTTT
>TRBV4-1|NA|TRBJ2-7|NA
CASSPLTLPYEGEQYF
TGCGCCAGCAGCCCCCTCACACTTCCATATGAGGGCGAGCAGTACTTC
>TRBV6-5|NA|TRBJ2-1|NA
CASSGTPLNEQFF
TGTGCCAGCAGCGGGACGCCGCTAAATGAGCAGTTCTTC
>TRBV10-1|NA|TRBJ1-6|NA
CASRGTYNSPLHF
TGCGCCAGCAGGGGAACATATAATTCACCCCTCCACTTT
>TRBV7-8|NA|TRBJ2-6|once
CASSLALLSGANVLTF
TGTGCCAGCAGCTTAGCGCTCCTCTCTGGGGCCAACGTCCTGACTTTC
>TRBV30|NA|TRBJ1-2|NA
CAWSTGTLAAGYTF
TGTGCCTGGAGTACAGGGACATTGGCGGCCGGCTACACCTTC
>TRBV7-9|TRBD2|TRBJ2-2|once
CASSPQTSNTGELFF
TGTGCCAGCAGCCCCCAGACTAGCAACACCGGGGAGCTGTTTTTT
>TRBV2|TRBD2|TRBJ2-5|NA
CASSTNGLVQETQYF
TGTGCCAGCAGTACCAACGGACTAGTCCAAGAGACCCAGTACTTC
>TRBV7-9|TRBD1|TRBJ1-2|few
CASSLTGQSNGYTF
TGTGCCAGCAGCTTAACGGGACAGAGTAATGGCTACACCTTC
>TRBV14|TRBD1|TRBJ1-5|NA
CASSQRTGGNQPQHF
TGTGCCAGCAGCCAAAGGACAGGGGGAAATCAGCCCCAGCATTTT
>TRBV2|NA|TRBJ1-5|NA
CASGQSGQFNQPQHF
TGTGCCAGCGGGCAGTCGGGGCAATTTAATCAGCCCCAGCATTTT
>TRBV11-2|NA|TRBJ1-6|NA
CASSLDLVGTSLHF
TGTGCCAGCAGCTTAGATTTGGTGGGGACATCCCTCCACTTT
>TRBV7-6|TRBD1|TRBJ2-7|NA
CASSLALGTGSHEQYF
TGTGCCAGCAGCTTAGCGCTCGGGACAGGGTCTCACGAGCAGTACTTC
>TRBV6-6|NA|TRBJ1-6|NA
CASSGGIMDSPLHF
TGTGCCAGCAGCGGGGGTATTATGGATTCACCCCTCCACTTT
>TRBV2|TRBD2|TRBJ2-3|NA
CASSEFSGGQDTQYF
TGTGCCAGCAGTGAATTTAGCGGGGGACAAGATACGCAGTATTTT
>TRBV20-1|NA|TRBJ2-7|NA
CSARGAYEQYF
TGCAGTGCTAGGGGGGCCTACGAGCAGTACTTC
>TRBV27|NA|TRBJ2-3|NA
CASSLRDASTDTQYF
TGTGCCAGCAGTTTAAGGGACGCTAGCACAGATACGCAGTATTTT
>TRBV5-1|NA|TRBJ2-5|NA
CASSLRQGGIQETQYF
TGCGCCAGCAGCTTGAGGCAGGGGGGTATCCAAGAGACCCAGTACTTC
>TRBV4-2|TRBD2|TRBJ2-3|NA
CASSQDRYAGGPTDTQYF
TGTGCCAGCAGCCAAGATCGCTATGCGGGGGGGCCGACAGATACGCAGTATTTT
>TRBV27|NA|TRBJ2-7|NA
CASSLSAAALLSYEQYF
TGTGCCAGCAGTTTATCCGCGGCGGCCCTCCTCTCCTACGAGCAGTACTTC
>TRBV29-1|TRBD1|TRBJ2-7|NA
CSGGRTGDEQYF
TGCAGCGGAGGAAGGACAGGGGACGAGCAGTACTTC
>TRBV19|NA|TRBJ1-2|NA
CASSIRGSNYGYTF
TGTGCCAGTAGTATTCGTGGATCTAACTATGGCTACACCTTC
>TRBV6-5|TRBD1|TRBJ1-2|NA
CASRGQKDGYTF
TGTGCCAGCAGGGGACAGAAGGATGGCTACACCTTC
>TRBV2|TRBD1|TRBJ1-2|NA
CASSEDRGPGYTF
TGTGCCAGCAGTGAGGACAGGGGGCCTGGCTACACCTTC
>TRBV14|NA|TRBJ2-2|NA
CASSQVRGVIGELFF
TGTGCCAGCAGCCAGGTGCGAGGGGTGATCGGGGAGCTGTTTTTT
>TRBV7-9|TRBD1|TRBJ1-2|NA
CASSVGQANYGYTF
TGTGCCAGCAGCGTGGGACAGGCTAACTATGGCTACACCTTC
>TRBV19|TRBD1|TRBJ1-5|NA
CASSTQQTGDGKPQHF
TGTGCCAGTAGTACCCAGCAAACAGGGGACGGAAAGCCCCAGCATTTT
>TRBV6-5|TRBD1|TRBJ1-2|NA
CASRGTGTGAGGYTF
TGTGCCAGCAGGGGAACCGGGACAGGGGCTGGTGGCTACACCTTC
>TRBV7-9|NA|TRBJ1-1|NA
CASSLVSRSATHTEAFF
TGTGCCAGCAGCTTAGTTTCGCGGTCGGCGACTCACACTGAAGCTTTCTTT
>TRBV5-5|NA|TRBJ1-4|NA
CASSPPRTVATNEKLFF
TGTGCCAGCAGCCCACCCCGGACAGTAGCAACTAATGAAAAACTGTTTTTT
>TRBV7-2|NA|TRBJ1-4|NA
CASSLAPATNEKLFF
TGTGCCAGCAGCTTAGCTCCCGCAACTAATGAAAAACTGTTTTTT
>TRBV6-5|NA|TRBJ2-2|NA
CASSYRAPGELFF
TGTGCCAGCAGCTACAGGGCCCCCGGGGAGCTGTTTTTT
>TRBV4-2|NA|TRBJ1-1|NA
CASSQVGDMTNTEAFF
TGTGCCAGCAGCCAAGTTGGGGACATGACGAACACTGAAGCTTTCTTT
>TRBV29-1|NA|TRBJ1-1|NA
CSVLGPSRGTEAFF
TGCAGCGTCCTGGGACCTTCACGGGGCACTGAAGCTTTCTTT
>TRBV19|NA|TRBJ2-7|NA
CASSIDLLEGREQYF
TGTGCCAGTAGTATAGATCTATTAGAGGGGCGCGAGCAGTACTTC
>TRBV19|NA|TRBJ1-2|NA
CASKVRENYGYTF
TGTGCCAGTAAGGTCAGGGAAAACTATGGCTACACCTTC
>TRBV2|TRBD1|TRBJ1-2|NA
CAGPPSGQDDGYTF
TGTGCCGGACCCCCCTCCGGACAGGACGATGGCTACACCTTC
>TRBV7-9|NA|TRBJ1-2|NA
CASSSDRAIRSTF
TGTGCCAGCAGTTCGGACCGGGCCATACGGTCCACCTTC
>TRBV30|NA|TRBJ1-6|NA
CAWGQRLGSPLHF
TGTGCCTGGGGCCAAAGGCTAGGGTCACCCCTCCACTTT
>TRBV4-2|NA|TRBJ2-7|NA
CASSQEPASTYEQYF
TGTGCCAGCAGCCAAGAACCGGCCTCAACCTACGAGCAGTACTTC
>TRBV5-1|NA|TRBJ1-1|NA
CASSYHQRVNTEAFF
TGCGCCAGCAGCTACCACCAGAGAGTGAACACTGAAGCTTTCTTT
>TRBV5-6|NA|TRBJ1-1|NA
CASSLPGDEGDTEAFF
TGTGCCAGCAGCTTGCCTGGAGACGAGGGGGACACTGAAGCTTTCTTT
>TRBV18|NA|TRBJ2-1|NA
CASSPPTSSSYNEQFF
TGTGCCAGCTCACCACCGACCTCAAGCTCCTACAATGAGCAGTTCTTC
>TRBV27|NA|TRBJ2-3|NA
CASSIKPGLPDTQYF
TGTGCCAGCAGTATAAAACCAGGGCTTCCAGATACGCAGTATTTT
>TRBV13|TRBD1|TRBJ2-7|NA
CASSRGTGDYEQYF
TGTGCCAGCAGTCGCGGGACAGGGGACTACGAGCAGTACTTC
>TRBV2|NA|TRBJ1-1|NA
CASSGDYMNTEAFF
TGTGCCAGCAGTGGGGACTACATGAACACTGAAGCTTTCTTT
>TRBV10-2|TRBD2|TRBJ2-1|NA
CASSLRLASEQFF
TGCGCCAGCAGTCTGCGACTAGCGAGTGAGCAGTTCTTC